The 3 T cell receptor beta chains below all came from one sample that was sequenced in a study of breast tumors, draining lymph nodes, adjacent tissues. TCRdb ran MiXCR on the multiplex PCR reads and lists one entry per CDR3 protein. The top ten hold 3.5% to 4.5% of the sample, which has approximately 170,000 distinct CDR3 sequences, approximately 30% seen once. Breast cancer patients provided tissue from their axillary draining lymph nodes. Specimen: axillary lymph node tissue. Receptors were obtained from a female donor with breast cancer. Some clones in this sample may be carry-over from other donors' samples.

Comments on this clonotype: A much larger clone sits a single nucleotide away, making a read error possible. This chain links TRBV15 with TRBJ1-4, with no clear D. Per germline, CDR1 LNHNV and CDR2 YYDKDF (reference sequence). The CDR3 totals 13 residues. V was pared by 0 bases and J by 11 bases, with 10 bases between. CDR3 loop: CATSREGWDKLFF. CDR3 nucleotide sequence: TGTGCCACCAGCAGAGAAGGGTGGGATAAACTGTTTTTT. Combining the CDR3 with reference TRBV15 and TRBJ1-4 gives the whole variable domain DAMVIQNPRYQVTQFGKPVTLSCSQTLNHNVMYWYQQKSSQAPKLLFHYYDKDFNNEADTPDNFQSRRPNTSFCFLDIRSPGLGDTAMYLCATSREGWDKLFFGSGTQLSVL.

Concerning this clonotype: This may arise from a read error, as a much more abundant clone is one base away. The CDR3 spells CSAPNPGLAGTSSNNEQFF. DNA of the CDR3: TGCAGTGCCCCGAATCCGGGACTAGCGGGGACAAGCTCCAACAATGAGCAGTTCTTC. This sequence joins TRBV20-1 and TRBJ2-1, with 13 bases aligning to TRBD2. The CDR3 totals 19 residues. Per the germline V gene, CDR1 is DFQATT and CDR2 is SNEGSKA (reference sequence).

Comments on this clonotype: With a much larger clone just one base away, this may be a read error. The chain uses TRBV7-2 and TRBJ2-1; possibly TRBD2 for D (6 bases). Germline V gives CDR1 SGHTA, CDR2 FQGNSA. This CDR3 region has 15 residues. In nucleotides, the CDR3 is TGTGCCAGCAGCTTAGTTCCGGGAGAGGGGTATGAGCAGCTCTTC. Its translation: CASSLVPGEGYEQLF.